This T cell receptor beta chain was captured in a study of blood T cell repertoires in COVID-19. As for the study in general: Acute and convalescent COVID-19 samples came from the United States, Italy and Spain. In each case, the material was cDNA or gDNA derived from T cells, B-cell-depleted T cells, or PBMCs.

In the authors' methods: From reference gene primer amplification, estimates of nucleated cell counts were derived. This table comes from immunoSEQ multiplex PCR, and its TCRdb copy is limited to in-frame clones, with some not included. The DNA was the basis for D and trimming; V, J and clone size are from that table. Of roughly 250,000 clones in the sample, roughly 77% were seen once. This clone was seen just once. The material sequenced was peripheral blood. This receptor was identified in a woman aged 80 or older with acute or convalescent COVID-19.

CDR3 in amino acids: CASSFKGVGNSPLHF. CDR3 DNA sequence: TGTGCCAGCAGCTTTAAAGGGGTAGGGAATTCACCCCTCCACTTT. The chain combines TRBV11-1 with TRBJ1-6; perhaps TRBD1 as D (5 bases). The germline V gene encodes CDR1 SGHAT and CDR2 FQDESV (reference sequence). The CDR3 is 15 amino acids. Trimming took off 3 bases at V and 7 bases at J, with 13 bases between the two ends.